This T cell receptor beta chain comes out of a study of cytomegalovirus exposure and HLA in healthy donors. Study conclusions and caveats: Subsequent analysis revealed that first-cohort TCR clusters tended to co-occur in the approximately 120 validation repertoires. TCR beta chains numbering roughly 150 were designated cytomegalovirus-associated. Reportedly, cytomegalovirus status was diagnosed with high sensitivity and specificity.

The V gene lost 0 bases and the J gene lost 8 bases, with 15 bases spanning the gap. The CDR3 runs 15 residues. To note about this clone: Its specificity is unknown.

Assay: immunoSEQ multiplex PCR; the TCRdb copy retains only in-frame clones and omits some. The sample has fewer than 250,000 clones, around 78% seen once. The chain has TRBV5-3 and TRBJ2-1; no firm D call. TRBV5-3 is classed as an ORF, of uncertain function. Sequenced input: PBMCs. The receptor was isolated from a woman aged 18-29 years in good health and CMV-seronegative. The CDR3 is CARSLDGSRRYEQFF. CDR3 DNA sequence: TGTGCCAGAAGCTTGGATGGTAGCAGGCGTTATGAGCAGTTCTTC.